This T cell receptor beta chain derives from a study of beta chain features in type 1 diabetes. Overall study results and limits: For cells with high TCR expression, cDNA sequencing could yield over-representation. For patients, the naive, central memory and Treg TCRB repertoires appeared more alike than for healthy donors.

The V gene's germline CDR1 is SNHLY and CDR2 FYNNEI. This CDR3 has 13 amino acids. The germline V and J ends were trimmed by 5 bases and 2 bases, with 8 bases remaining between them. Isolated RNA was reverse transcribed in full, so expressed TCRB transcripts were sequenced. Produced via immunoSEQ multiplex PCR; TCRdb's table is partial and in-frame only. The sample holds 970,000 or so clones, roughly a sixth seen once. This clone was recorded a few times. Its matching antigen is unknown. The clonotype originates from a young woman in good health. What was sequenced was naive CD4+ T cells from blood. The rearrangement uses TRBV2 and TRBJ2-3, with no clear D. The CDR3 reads CASSLENTDTQYF. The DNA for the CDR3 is TGTGCCAGCAGTCTAGAAAACACAGATACGCAGTATTTT.